This T cell receptor (beta chain) was documented in a study of blood T cell repertoires in COVID-19. Background on the study: COVID-19 samples from acute and convalescent phases originated in the United States, Italy and Spain. Sources were T cells, B-cell-depleted T cells, or PBMCs; the material itself was cDNA or gDNA.

The authors' processing: It was from reference gene primer amplification that nucleated cell counts were estimated. Measured with immunoSEQ multiplex PCR; TCRdb has only the in-frame clones, and not every one. That table is the source of V, J and clone size, and D and trimming were worked out from the DNA. The sample has around 200,000 clones, about 83% seen once. This CDR3 contains 13 residues. V was pared by 5 bases and J by 0 bases, with 7 bases between. This sequence was found in a man younger than 35 with active or convalescent COVID-19. The chain has TRBV12-3 or TRBV12-4 and TRBJ1-2; maybe TRBD1 (5 bases). Sample: peripheral blood. The CDR3 sequence is CASSQGSNYGYTF. CDR3 in DNA: TGTGCCAGCAGTCAGGGTTCTAACTATGGCTACACCTTC.